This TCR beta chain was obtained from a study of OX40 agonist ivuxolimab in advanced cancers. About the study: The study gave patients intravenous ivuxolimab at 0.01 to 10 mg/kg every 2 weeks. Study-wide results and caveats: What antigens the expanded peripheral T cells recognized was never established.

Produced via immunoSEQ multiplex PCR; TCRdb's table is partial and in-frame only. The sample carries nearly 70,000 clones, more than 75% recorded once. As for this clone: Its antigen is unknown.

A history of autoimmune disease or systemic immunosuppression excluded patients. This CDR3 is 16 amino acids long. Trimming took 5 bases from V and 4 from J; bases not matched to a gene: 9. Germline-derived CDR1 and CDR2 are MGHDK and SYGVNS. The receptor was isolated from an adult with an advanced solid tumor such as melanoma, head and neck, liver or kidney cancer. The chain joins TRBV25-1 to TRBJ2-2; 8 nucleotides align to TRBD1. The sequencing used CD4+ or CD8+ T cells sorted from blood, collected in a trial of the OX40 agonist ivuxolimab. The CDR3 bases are TGTGCCAGCAGTCCCTACAGGGGGAGAGGCACCGGGGAGCTGTTTTTT. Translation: CASSPYRGRGTGELFF.